These 21 T cell receptor beta chains share one sample of origin, sequenced in a study of PD-1 blockade in classical Hodgkin lymphoma. Data came from immunoSEQ multiplex PCR; TCRdb stores just in-frame clones and leaves some out. The repertoire consists of more than 140,000 clones, with 78% occurring once and the leading ten covering 7% to 9.5%. The patients all showed relapse after autologous stem cell transplantation, while their brentuximab vedotin exposure varied. The sample here was peripheral blood mononuclear cells (PBMCs), taken before the second cycle of nivolumab. The source of these receptors is a human donor with classical Hodgkin lymphoma.

The rearrangement uses TRBV5-6 and TRBJ2-2; tentatively, D is TRBD1 (7 bases). Germline V gives CDR1 SGHDT, CDR2 YYEEEE. Trimming stripped 3 bases from V and 7 bases from J, with 16 bases between. This CDR3 has 15 amino acids. This CDR3 reads CASSYWTGGNGELFF. The DNA of the CDR3 is TGTGCCAGCAGCTACTGGACAGGAGGGAACGGGGAGCTGTTTTTT.

This chain joins TRBV19 and TRBJ1-2; no reliable D call. Germline-derived CDR1 and CDR2 are LNHDA and SQIVND (reference sequence). The CDR3 sequence is 15 residues long. V lost 4 bases and J 4 bases, leaving 16 bases between the germline ends. As DNA, the CDR3 is TGTGCCAGTAGTACCGCAGTTCGGGGAGGCTATGGCTACACCTTC. This sequence encodes CASSTAVRGGYGYTF.

The CDR3 loop reads CASADRHSNQPQHF. DNA of the CDR3: TGTGCCAGCGCGGACAGACATAGCAATCAGCCCCAGCATTTT. The chain joins TRBV6-1 to TRBJ1-5, with TRBD1 as a possible D gene (6 bases). Deletions cut 8 bases from V and 0 bases from J, with 11 bases between. This CDR3 region has 14 residues. Per the germline V gene, CDR1 is MNHNS and CDR2 is SASEGT.

The V and J genes are TRBV11-3 and TRBJ2-3; D gene unclear. CDR1 and CDR2 from the germline V gene are SGHNT and YENEEA. The CDR3 sequence is 12 residues long. V lost 1 base, J lost 7 bases, and 6 bases lay in between. DNA of the CDR3: TGTGCCAGCAGCTTAGGACCAAATACGCAGTATTTT. Translation gives CASSLGPNTQYF.

This chain uses TRBV27 with TRBJ2-5; TRBD2 matches at 7 bases. The DNA end lines up better with TRBJ2-7; the J call may be wrong. The CDR3 is 15 residues long. CDR1 is MNHEY and CDR2 is SMNVEV in the germline V gene (reference sequence). CDR3 amino acids: CASGLQGEGSYEQYF. The DNA of the CDR3 is TGTGCCAGCGGACTCCAAGGGGAGGGAAGTTACGAGCAGTACTTC.

CDR3 sequence: CASSSVGSRAKNIQYF. The CDR3 DNA reads TGTGCCAGCAGCTCGGTGGGCAGCCGAGCCAAAAACATTCAGTACTTC. This chain links TRBV5-4 with TRBJ2-4, with D uncertain. The V gene's germline CDR1 is SGHNT and CDR2 YYREEE (reference sequence). The CDR3 is 16 residues long. Trimming shortened V by 3 bases and J by 0 bases, and 13 bases separated the two germline ends.

The chain uses TRBV10-3 and TRBJ1-2; D is possibly TRBD1 (5 bases). Between the trimmed V and J ends, which lost 6 bases and 6 bases, there was a span of 20 bases. CDR1 is ENHRY and CDR2 is SYGVKD in the germline V gene. The CDR3 loop spans 15 amino acids. The CDR3 nucleotides are TGTGCCATCAGGGAAGGGCAGGGAGGTGTAGATGGCTACACCTTC. This encodes CAIREGQGGVDGYTF.

The chain combines TRBV18 with TRBJ1-5; D is undetermined. V lost 4 bases, J lost 6 bases, and 16 bases lay in between. This CDR3 spans 15 amino acids. The germline CDR1 and CDR2 sequences are KGHSH and LQKENI. The CDR3 protein is CASSLEEGASQPQHF. In DNA, the CDR3 is TGTGCCAGCTCACTCGAGGAGGGTGCAAGTCAGCCCCAGCATTTT. The variable domain in full, completed from reference TRBV18 and TRBJ1-5, reads NAGVMQNPRHLVRRRGQEARLRCSPMKGHSHVYWYRQLPEEGLKFMVYLQKENIIDESGMPKERFSAEFPKEGPSILRIQQVVRGDSAAYFCASSLEEGASQPQHFGDGTRLSIL.

V usage is TRBV9 and J usage is TRBJ2-1, with TRBD2 matching 7 bases. V lost 1 base, J lost 2 bases, and 3 bases stayed unmatched. The CDR3 consists of 15 residues. In germline, CDR1 is SGDLS, CDR2 YYNGEE. The CDR3 region has the DNA TGTGCCAGCAGCGTACGGGGACTAACCTACAATGAGCAGTTCTTC. The encoded protein is CASSVRGLTYNEQFF.

The chain combines TRBV6-5 with TRBJ2-5; 10 positions agree with TRBD2. The last part of the DNA fits TRBJ2-7 better; the J call may be wrong. Germline CDR1 reads MNHEY; CDR2 reads SVGAGI. The CDR3 extends over 15 amino acids. In nucleotides, the CDR3 is TGTGCCAGCAGTAGATCTAGCGGGAGCTCCTACGAGCAGTACTTC. This sequence encodes CASSRSSGSSYEQYF.

This clone has ten or more counts. The J gene is TRBJ2-5, the V gene TRBV19; 11 bases are a match to TRBD2. After removal of 7 bases from V and 6 bases from J, the junction contained 10 bases not matched to a gene. CDR3 length: 15 residues. CDR1 is LNHDA, CDR2 SQIVND, per germline (reference sequence). The CDR3 is CASTNSGGDGKTQYF. CDR3 DNA sequence: TGTGCCAGTACCAATAGCGGGGGGGATGGGAAGACCCAGTACTTC.

The chain couples TRBV19 to TRBJ1-3; D is perhaps TRBD1 (6 bases). CDR3 length: 15 amino acids. Trimming removed 3 bases from V and 1 base from J, with 10 bases in between. The germline V gene encodes CDR1 LNHDA and CDR2 SQIVND (reference sequence). In DNA, the CDR3 is TGTGCCAGTAGTATGGGGACAACGTCTGGAAACACCATATATTTT. Translating gives CASSMGTTSGNTIYF.

The rearrangement links TRBV13 to TRBJ2-3; TRBD1 matches at 8 bases. V shed 5 bases, J shed 4 bases, and the junction held 5 bases outside the gene matches. The CDR3 has 14 amino acids. Germline V gene lookup returns CDR1 PRHDT and CDR2 FYEKMQ (reference sequence). Here the CDR3 DNA reads TGTGCCAGCAGCGTCCAGGGGGCCCCAGATACGCAGTATTTT. It yields the protein CASSVQGAPDTQYF.

The chain joins TRBV18 to TRBJ2-1; D perhaps matches TRBD2 (5 bases). Germline values: CDR1 KGHSH, CDR2 LQKENI. V dropped 0 bases and J dropped 9 bases, with 12 bases sitting between them. CDR3 length equals 14 residues. CDR3 region: CASSPPAGAGEQFF. The CDR3 DNA reads TGTGCCAGCTCACCACCGGCAGGTGCGGGTGAGCAGTTCTTC.

CDR3: CASSYGRARNQPQHF. DNA for the CDR3: TGTGCCAGCAGTTACGGCAGGGCCCGCAATCAGCCCCAGCATTTT. The chain links TRBV6-5 to TRBJ1-5; D possibly corresponds to TRBD1 (5 bases). Germline lookup yields CDR1 MNHEY and CDR2 SVGAGI. This CDR3 has 15 amino acids. V lost 2 bases to trimming and J lost 2 bases, with 10 bases between them.

This clone was detected only once. This chain uses TRBV29-1 with TRBJ1-2; the D is unclear. This CDR3 contains 11 residues. Trimming removed 4 bases from V and 2 bases from J, with 5 bases in between. Germline values: CDR1 SQVTM, CDR2 ANQGSEA. The CDR3 protein is CSVVSNYGYTF. In nucleotides, the CDR3 is TGCAGCGTTGTTTCCAACTATGGCTACACCTTC.

The chain carries TRBV7-2 and TRBJ1-5, with 10 bases identical to TRBD1. CDR1 and CDR2 (germline): SGHTA, FQGNSA. This CDR3 is built from 15 residues. Losses at the gene ends were 5 bases for V and 4 bases for J; bases not matched to a gene: 5. CDR3: CASSQTGGLNQPQHF. Here the CDR3 DNA reads TGTGCCAGCAGCCAGACAGGGGGCTTGAATCAGCCCCAGCATTTT.

The chain couples TRBV10-3 to TRBJ2-2; D gene unclear. This CDR3 is built from 14 residues. Trimming shortened V by 3 bases and J by 6 bases, and 11 bases separated the two germline ends. In germline, CDR1 is ENHRY, CDR2 SYGVKD. Written as DNA, the CDR3 is TGTGCCATCAGTGACCCGACTGTGTCCGGGGAGCTGTTTTTT. It encodes CAISDPTVSGELFF.

This clone was seen more than once but under ten times. The gene calls are TRBV7-3 and TRBJ1-1; the D gene is possibly TRBD1 (6 bases). Germline CDR1 and CDR2: SGHTA and FQGTGA. V was cut by 5 bases and J by 1 base, with 8 bases left in between. The CDR3 consists of 13 residues. Here the CDR3 reads CASSQQGNTEAFF. The CDR3, as DNA: TGTGCCAGCAGCCAACAGGGGAACACTGAAGCTTTCTTT.

This rearrangement joins TRBV28 to TRBJ2-7; D unresolved. CDR3 size: 14 residues. Germline V CDR1 and CDR2: MDHEN, SYDVKM. The V and J ends lost 2 bases and 5 bases respectively, with 13 bases between them. The CDR3 DNA reads TGTGCCAGCAGTTTAGGGGTTTGGGCGGACGAGCAGTACTTC. This translates into CASSLGVWADEQYF. Based on the CDR3 plus reference TRBV28 and TRBJ2-7, the full variable domain is DVKVTQSSRYLVKRTGEKVFLECVQDMDHENMFWYRQDPGLGLRLIYFSYDVKMKEKGDIPEGYSVSREKKERFSLILESASTNQTSMYLCASSLGVWADEQYFGPGTRLTVT.

The rearrangement joins TRBV29-1 to TRBJ2-4; 11 bases align to TRBD2. V shed 3 bases and J 0 bases; nucleotides not matched to a gene: 10. CDR3 length: 18 residues. Per germline, CDR1 SQVTM and CDR2 ANQGSEA. The DNA of the CDR3 is TGCAGCGTTGATGGTGGGACTAGCGGATCGCCAGCCAAAAACATTCAGTACTTC. Translating it yields CSVDGGTSGSPAKNIQYF.